The rows below give T cell receptor beta chains drawn from one sample of a study of beta chain features in type 1 diabetes. Sequenced by immunoSEQ multiplex PCR; TCRdb stores in-frame clones only, minus some. The sample gives around 150,000 clones, approximately 8.7% of which show up once; around 0.64% is in the top ten. The specimen was central memory CD4+ T cells from blood. Every receptor here comes from a woman aged 25-40 years with type 1 diabetes. Each CDR3 is given with its conserved first and last residue. Each record gives: CDR3 length, clone size, V gene, J gene, CDR3 protein. Expanded clones are given a class, and other clones once, few, many or no size at all.

length: 14; size: few; V: TRBV19; J: TRBJ1-4; CDR3: CASSTTGVNEKLFF
length: 19; size: NA; V: TRBV5-1; J: TRBJ2-6; CDR3: CASSGGQGASTGGANVLTF
length: 15; size: few; V: TRBV4-2; J: TRBJ2-5; CDR3: CASSQVFGPQETQYF
length: 12; size: few; V: TRBV7-8; J: TRBJ2-5; CDR3: CASSTNTETQYF
length: 14; size: NA; V: TRBV2; J: TRBJ1-1; CDR3: CASKGTGGITEAFF
length: 14; size: few; V: TRBV11-2; J: TRBJ2-7; CDR3: CASSSPGQGNEQYF
length: 14; size: few; V: TRBV18; J: TRBJ1-2; CDR3: CASSPGRDNYGYTF
length: 14; size: few; V: TRBV6-1; J: TRBJ1-1; CDR3: CASSVQTMNTEAFF
length: 14; size: NA; V: TRBV6-5; J: TRBJ2-7; CDR3: CASRPGLAGYEQYF
length: 16; size: few; V: TRBV28; J: TRBJ1-2; CDR3: CASSPIHRGRGRGYTF
length: 13; size: NA; V: TRBV29-1; J: TRBJ2-3; CDR3: CSVEVSTSSLVYF
length: 14; size: NA; V: TRBV6-5; J: TRBJ2-6; CDR3: CASTGTPGANVLTF
length: 16; size: few; V: TRBV13; J: TRBJ2-7; CDR3: CASSSSLAGRADEQYF
length: 13; size: NA; V: TRBV9; J: TRBJ2-1; CDR3: CASSTGTYNEQFF
length: 14; size: few; V: TRBV27; J: TRBJ1-2; CDR3: CASSLRQGRDGYTF
length: 16; size: NA; V: TRBV11-2; J: TRBJ1-2; CDR3: CASSLDSGTGPYGYTF
length: 17; size: NA; V: TRBV10-3; J: TRBJ2-1; CDR3: CAISENTGGHSYNEQFF
length: 9; size: few; V: TRBV29-1; J: TRBJ1-1; CDR3: CSGGIEAFF
length: 16; size: few; V: TRBV5-1; J: TRBJ2-1; CDR3: CASSSITGPPGGEQFF
length: 16; size: few; V: TRBV30; J: TRBJ1-2; CDR3: CAWSAPRRGANYGYTF
length: 12; size: NA; V: TRBV2; J: TRBJ1-4; CDR3: CASSTTGSKLFF
length: 15; size: few; V: TRBV28; J: TRBJ2-7; CDR3: CASSPTSGNSYEQYF